Sequencing of this T cell receptor (beta chain) was carried out in a study of control samples from healthy donors and cancer patients (dated by TCRdb to between 2020 and 2021). On this clone itself: Its antigen remains undetermined. Base qualities are not recorded, but no much larger clone differs from it by a single base.

Libraries came from the immunoSEQ multiplex PCR assay. This is the immuneACCESS table as TCRdb keeps it, with only in-frame sequences that have V and J called. A part of the clones is gone; compared with another copy, unresolved V genes explain less than half, and the rest is unexplained. For this sample the table gives some 150,000 clones, of which 91% were detected only once. The top ten clones comprise approximately 1.6% of the sample. CDR1 and CDR2, looked up from the germline V gene, are SGHDT and YYEEEE. Including the terminal cysteine and phenylalanine, the CDR3 comprises 13 residues. Only the CDR3 region is kept as DNA, spanning 39 bases read in frame from base 1. V gives up 4 bases and J gives up 2 bases, and the segment between their germline ends measures 9 bases.

Here the chain combines TRBV5-6 and TRBJ1-2; a weak D assignment points to TRBD1 (5 bases agree). The sequence was obtained from a woman aged 25 to 39 in good health. Source material: blood. The CDR3 region reads CASSPGRNYGYTF. Here is the DNA: TGTGCCAGCAGCCCGGGACGAAACTATGGCTACACCTTC.